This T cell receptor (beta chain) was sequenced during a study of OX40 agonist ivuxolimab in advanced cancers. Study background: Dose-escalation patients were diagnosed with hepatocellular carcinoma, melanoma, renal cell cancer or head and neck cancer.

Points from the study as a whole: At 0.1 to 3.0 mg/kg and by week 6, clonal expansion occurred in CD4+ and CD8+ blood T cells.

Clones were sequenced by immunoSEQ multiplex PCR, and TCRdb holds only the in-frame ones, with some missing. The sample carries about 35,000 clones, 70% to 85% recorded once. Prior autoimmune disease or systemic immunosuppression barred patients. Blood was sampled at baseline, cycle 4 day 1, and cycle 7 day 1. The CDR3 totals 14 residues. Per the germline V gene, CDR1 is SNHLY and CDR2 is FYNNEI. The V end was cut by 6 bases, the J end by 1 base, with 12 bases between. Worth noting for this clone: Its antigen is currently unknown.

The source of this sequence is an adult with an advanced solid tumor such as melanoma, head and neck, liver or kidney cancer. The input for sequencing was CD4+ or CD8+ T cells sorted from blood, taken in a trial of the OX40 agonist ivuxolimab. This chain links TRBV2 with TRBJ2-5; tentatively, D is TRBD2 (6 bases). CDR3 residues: CASRRLVSQETQYF. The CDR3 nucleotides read TGTGCCAGCAGGCGACTAGTTAGCCAAGAGACCCAGTACTTC.